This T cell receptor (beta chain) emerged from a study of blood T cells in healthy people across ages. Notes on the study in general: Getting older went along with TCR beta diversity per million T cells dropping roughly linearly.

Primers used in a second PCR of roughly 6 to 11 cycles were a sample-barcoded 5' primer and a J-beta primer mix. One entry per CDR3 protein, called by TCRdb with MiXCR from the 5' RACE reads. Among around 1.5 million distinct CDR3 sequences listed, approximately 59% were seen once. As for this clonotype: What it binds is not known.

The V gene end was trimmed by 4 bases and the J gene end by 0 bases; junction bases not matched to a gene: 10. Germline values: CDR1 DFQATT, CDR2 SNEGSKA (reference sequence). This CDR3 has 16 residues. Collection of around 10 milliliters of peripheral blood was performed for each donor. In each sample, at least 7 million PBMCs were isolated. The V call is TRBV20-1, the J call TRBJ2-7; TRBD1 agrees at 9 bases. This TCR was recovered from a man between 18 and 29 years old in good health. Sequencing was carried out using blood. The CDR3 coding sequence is TGCAGTGCTAATGACAGGGGGGTCCACTTCTCCTACGAGCAGTACTTC. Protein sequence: CSANDRGVHFSYEQYF.